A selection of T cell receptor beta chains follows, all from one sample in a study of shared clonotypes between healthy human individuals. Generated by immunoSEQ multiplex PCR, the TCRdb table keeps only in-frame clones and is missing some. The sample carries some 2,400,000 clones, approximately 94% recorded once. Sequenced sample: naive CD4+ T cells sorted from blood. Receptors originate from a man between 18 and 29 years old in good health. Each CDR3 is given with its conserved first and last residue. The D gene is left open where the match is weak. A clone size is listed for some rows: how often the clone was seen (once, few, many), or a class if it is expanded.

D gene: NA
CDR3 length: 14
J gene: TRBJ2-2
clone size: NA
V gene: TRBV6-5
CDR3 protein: CASRGDPLVGELFF
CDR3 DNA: TGTGCCAGCAGGGGGGACCCTTTGGTCGGGGAGCTGTTTTTT

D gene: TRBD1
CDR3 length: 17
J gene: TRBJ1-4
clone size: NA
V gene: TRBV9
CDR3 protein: CASSFTGGMATNEKLFF
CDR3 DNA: TGTGCCAGCAGCTTTACAGGGGGGATGGCAACTAATGAAAAACTGTTTTTT

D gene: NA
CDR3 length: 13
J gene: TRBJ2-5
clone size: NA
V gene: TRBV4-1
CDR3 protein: CASSRGLKETQYF
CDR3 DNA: TGCGCCAGCAGCCGAGGACTAAAAGAGACCCAGTACTTC

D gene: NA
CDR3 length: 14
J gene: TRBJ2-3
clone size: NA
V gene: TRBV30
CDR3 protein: CAWAPGGPTDTQYF
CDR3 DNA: TGTGCCTGGGCCCCGGGCGGACCCACAGATACGCAGTATTTT

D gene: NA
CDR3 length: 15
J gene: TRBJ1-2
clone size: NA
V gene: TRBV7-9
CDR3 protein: CASSVGGAMAYGYTF
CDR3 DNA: TGTGCCAGCAGCGTCGGGGGGGCGATGGCCTATGGCTACACCTTC

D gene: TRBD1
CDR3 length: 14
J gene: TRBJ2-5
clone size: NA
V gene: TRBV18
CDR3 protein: CASSPQGSAETQYF
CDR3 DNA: TGTGCCAGCTCTCCACAGGGGTCAGCAGAGACCCAGTACTTC

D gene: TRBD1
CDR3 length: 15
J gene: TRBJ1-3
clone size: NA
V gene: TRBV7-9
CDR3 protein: CASSKGAVDGNTIYF
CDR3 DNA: TGTGCCAGCAGCAAGGGGGCAGTGGACGGAAACACCATATATTTT

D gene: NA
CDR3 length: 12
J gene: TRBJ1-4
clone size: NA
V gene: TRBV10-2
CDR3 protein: CASSGESEKLFF
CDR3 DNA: TGCGCCAGCAGTGGAGAATCTGAAAAACTGTTTTTT

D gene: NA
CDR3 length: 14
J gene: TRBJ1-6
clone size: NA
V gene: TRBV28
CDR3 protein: CASSLLQGRSPLHF
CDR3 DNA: TGTGCCAGCAGTTTGTTGCAGGGCCGTTCACCCCTCCACTTT

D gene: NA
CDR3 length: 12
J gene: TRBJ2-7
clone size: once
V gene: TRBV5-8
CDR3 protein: CASSSPGDEQYF
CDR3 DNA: TGTGCCAGCAGCTCCCCAGGGGACGAGCAGTACTTC

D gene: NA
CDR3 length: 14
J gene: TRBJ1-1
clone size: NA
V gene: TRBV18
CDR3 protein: CASSGGGRDTEAFF
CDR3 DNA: TGTGCCAGCTCGGGAGGGGGGCGAGACACTGAAGCTTTCTTT

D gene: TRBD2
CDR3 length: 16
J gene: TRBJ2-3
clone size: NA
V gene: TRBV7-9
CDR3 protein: CASSPPTSGGTDTQYF
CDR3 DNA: TGTGCCAGCAGCCCCCCGACTAGCGGGGGCACAGATACGCAGTATTTT

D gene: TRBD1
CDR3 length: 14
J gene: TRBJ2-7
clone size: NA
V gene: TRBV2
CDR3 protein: CASRQGALADEQYF
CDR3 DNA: TGTGCCAGCAGGCAGGGGGCCCTTGCGGACGAGCAGTACTTC

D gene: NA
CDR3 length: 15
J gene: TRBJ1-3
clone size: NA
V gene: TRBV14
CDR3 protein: CASSQVASSGNTIYF
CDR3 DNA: TGTGCCAGCAGCCAAGTGGCCAGCTCTGGAAACACCATATATTTT

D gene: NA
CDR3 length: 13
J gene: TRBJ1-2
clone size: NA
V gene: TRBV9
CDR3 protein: CASSVGTGYGYTF
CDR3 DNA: TGTGCCAGCAGCGTGGGAACCGGCTATGGCTACACCTTC

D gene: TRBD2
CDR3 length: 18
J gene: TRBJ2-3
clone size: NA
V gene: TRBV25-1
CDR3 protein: CASSARFTAGGGTDTQYF
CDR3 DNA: TGTGCCAGCAGCGCTAGGTTTACAGCGGGAGGAGGCACAGATACGCAGTATTTT

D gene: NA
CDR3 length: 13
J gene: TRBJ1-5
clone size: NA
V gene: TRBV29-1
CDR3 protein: CSVESGSNQPQHF
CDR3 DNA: TGCAGCGTTGAAAGTGGGAGCAATCAGCCCCAGCATTTT

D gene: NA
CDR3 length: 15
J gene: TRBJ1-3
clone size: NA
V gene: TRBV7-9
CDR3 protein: CASTRDGNSGNTIYF
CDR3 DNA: TGTGCCAGCACCCGCGACGGCAATTCTGGAAACACCATATATTTT

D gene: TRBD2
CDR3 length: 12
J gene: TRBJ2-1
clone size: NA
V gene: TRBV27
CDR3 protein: CASRTAGTSKFF
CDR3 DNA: TGTGCCAGCAGAACTGCCGGGACTAGCAAGTTCTTC

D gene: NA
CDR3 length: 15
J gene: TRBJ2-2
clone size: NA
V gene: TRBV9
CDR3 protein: CASSGASPMTGELFF
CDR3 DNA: TGTGCCAGTTCTGGCGCGTCTCCCATGACCGGGGAGCTGTTTTTT

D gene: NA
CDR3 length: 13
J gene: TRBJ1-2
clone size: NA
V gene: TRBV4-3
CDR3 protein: CASSQEQVGAYTF
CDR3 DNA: TGCGCCAGCAGCCAAGAACAGGTTGGAGCCTACACCTTC

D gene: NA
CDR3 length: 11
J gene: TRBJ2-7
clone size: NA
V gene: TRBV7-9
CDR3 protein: CASSLGDGQYF
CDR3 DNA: TGTGCCAGCAGCTTAGGGGATGGGCAGTACTTC

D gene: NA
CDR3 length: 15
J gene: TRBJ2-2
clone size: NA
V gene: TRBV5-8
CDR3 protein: CASSLEGRAAGELFF
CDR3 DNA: TGTGCCAGCAGCTTGGAGGGCAGGGCAGCCGGGGAGCTGTTTTTT

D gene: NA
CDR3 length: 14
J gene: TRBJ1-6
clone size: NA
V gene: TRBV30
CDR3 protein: CAWQGQLYNSPLHF
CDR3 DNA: TGTGCCTGGCAGGGTCAGCTCTATAATTCACCCCTCCACTTT

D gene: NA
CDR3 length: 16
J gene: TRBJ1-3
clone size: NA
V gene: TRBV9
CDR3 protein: CASSPRPENSGNTIYF
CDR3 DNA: TGTGCCAGCAGCCCGAGACCCGAGAACTCTGGAAACACCATATATTTT

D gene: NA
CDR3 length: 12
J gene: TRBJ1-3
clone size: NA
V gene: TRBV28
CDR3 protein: CASSFVRDTIYF
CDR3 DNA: TGTGCCAGCAGTTTTGTCCGGGACACCATATATTTT

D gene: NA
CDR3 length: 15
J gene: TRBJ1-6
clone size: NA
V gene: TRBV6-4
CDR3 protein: CASLAPVSYNSPLHF
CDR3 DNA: TGTGCCAGTTTGGCCCCGGTTTCCTATAATTCACCCCTCCACTTT

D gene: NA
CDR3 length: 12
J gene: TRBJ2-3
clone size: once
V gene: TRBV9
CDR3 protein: CASSVGSYPQYF
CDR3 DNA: TGTGCCAGCAGCGTAGGTAGTTATCCGCAGTATTTT

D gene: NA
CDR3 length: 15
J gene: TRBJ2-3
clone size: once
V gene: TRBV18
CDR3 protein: CASSPRQGGADTQYF
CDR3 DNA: TGTGCCAGCTCACCACGGCAAGGGGGAGCAGATACGCAGTATTTT

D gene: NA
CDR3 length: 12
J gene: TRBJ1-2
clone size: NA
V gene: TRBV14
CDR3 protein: CASSQDRFGYTF
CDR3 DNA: TGTGCCAGCAGCCAAGACAGATTCGGCTACACCTTC

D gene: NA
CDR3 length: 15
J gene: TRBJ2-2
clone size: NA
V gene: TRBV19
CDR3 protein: CASSIVTGNTGELFF
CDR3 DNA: TGTGCCAGTAGTATAGTGACAGGGAACACCGGGGAGCTGTTTTTT

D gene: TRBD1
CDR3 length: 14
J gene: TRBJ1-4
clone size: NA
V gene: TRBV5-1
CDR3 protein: CASSLQGAGEKLFF
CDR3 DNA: TGCGCCAGCAGCCTACAGGGGGCAGGCGAAAAACTGTTTTTT

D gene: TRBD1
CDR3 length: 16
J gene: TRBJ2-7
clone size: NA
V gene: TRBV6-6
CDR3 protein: CASSRKGQGYLYEQYF
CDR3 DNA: TGTGCCAGCAGCAGGAAGGGACAGGGGTATCTCTACGAGCAGTACTTC

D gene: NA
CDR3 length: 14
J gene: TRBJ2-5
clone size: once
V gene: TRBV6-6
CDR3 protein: CASSYTGRQETQYF
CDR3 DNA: TGTGCCAGCAGTTACACCGGGCGACAAGAGACCCAGTACTTC

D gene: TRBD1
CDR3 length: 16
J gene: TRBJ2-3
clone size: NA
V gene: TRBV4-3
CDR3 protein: CASSQETGTGTDTQYF
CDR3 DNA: TGCGCCAGCAGCCAGGAGACAGGGACGGGTACAGATACGCAGTATTTT

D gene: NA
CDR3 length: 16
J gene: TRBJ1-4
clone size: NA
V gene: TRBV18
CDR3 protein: CASSPANRANNEKLFF
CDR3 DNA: TGTGCCAGCTCACCTGCTAACAGGGCAAACAATGAAAAACTGTTTTTT